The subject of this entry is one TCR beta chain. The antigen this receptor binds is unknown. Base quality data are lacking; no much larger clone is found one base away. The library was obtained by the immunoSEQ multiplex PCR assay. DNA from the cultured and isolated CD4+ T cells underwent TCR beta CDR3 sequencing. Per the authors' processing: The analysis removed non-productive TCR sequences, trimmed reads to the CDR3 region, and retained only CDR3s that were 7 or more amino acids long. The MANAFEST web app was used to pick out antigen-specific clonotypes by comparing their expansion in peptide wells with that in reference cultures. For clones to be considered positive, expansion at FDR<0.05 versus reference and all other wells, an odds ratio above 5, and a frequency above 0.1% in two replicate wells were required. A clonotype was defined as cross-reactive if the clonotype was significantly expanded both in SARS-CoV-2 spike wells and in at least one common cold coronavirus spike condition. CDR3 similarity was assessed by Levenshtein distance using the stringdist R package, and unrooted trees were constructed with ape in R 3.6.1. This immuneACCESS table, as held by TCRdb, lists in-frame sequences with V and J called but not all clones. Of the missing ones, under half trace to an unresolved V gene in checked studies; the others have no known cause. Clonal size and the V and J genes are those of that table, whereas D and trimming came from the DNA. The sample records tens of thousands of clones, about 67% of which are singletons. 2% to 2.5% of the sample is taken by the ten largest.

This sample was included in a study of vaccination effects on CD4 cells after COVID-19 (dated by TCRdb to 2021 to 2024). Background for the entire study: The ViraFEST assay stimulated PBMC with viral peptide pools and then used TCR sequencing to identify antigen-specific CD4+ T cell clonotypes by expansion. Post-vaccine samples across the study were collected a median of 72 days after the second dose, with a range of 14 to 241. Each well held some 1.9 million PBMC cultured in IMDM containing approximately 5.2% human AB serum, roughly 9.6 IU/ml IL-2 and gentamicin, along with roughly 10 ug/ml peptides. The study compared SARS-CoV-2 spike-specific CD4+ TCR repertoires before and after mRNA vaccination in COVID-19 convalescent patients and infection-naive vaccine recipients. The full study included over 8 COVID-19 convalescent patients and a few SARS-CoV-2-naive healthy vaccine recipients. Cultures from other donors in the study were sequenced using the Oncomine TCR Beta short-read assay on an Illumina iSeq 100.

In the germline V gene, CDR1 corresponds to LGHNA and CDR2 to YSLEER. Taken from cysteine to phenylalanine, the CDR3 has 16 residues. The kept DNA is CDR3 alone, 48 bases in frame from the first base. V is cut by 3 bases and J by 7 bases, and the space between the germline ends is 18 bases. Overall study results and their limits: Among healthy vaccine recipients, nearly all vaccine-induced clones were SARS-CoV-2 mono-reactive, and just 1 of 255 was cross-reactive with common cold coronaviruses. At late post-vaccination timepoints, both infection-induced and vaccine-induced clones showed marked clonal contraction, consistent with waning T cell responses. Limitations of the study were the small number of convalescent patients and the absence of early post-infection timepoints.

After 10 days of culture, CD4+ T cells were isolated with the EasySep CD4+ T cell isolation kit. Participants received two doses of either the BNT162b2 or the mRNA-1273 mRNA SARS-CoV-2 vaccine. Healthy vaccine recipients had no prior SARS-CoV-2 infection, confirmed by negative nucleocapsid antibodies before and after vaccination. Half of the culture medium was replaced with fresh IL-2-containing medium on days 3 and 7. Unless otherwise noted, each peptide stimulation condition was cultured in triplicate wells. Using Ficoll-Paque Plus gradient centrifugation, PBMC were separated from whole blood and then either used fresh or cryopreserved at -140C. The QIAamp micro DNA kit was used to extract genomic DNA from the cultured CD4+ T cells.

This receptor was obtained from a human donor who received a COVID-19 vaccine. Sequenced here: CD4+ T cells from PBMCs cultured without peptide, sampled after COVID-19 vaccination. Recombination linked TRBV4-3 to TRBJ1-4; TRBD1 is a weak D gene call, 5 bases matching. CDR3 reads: CASSHARGPRGEKLFF. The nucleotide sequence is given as TGCGCCAGCAGCCACGCTCGGGGCCCAAGGGGTGAAAAACTGTTTTTT.